This T cell receptor beta chain appears in the sequencing data of a study of blood T cell repertoires in COVID-19. Produced via immunoSEQ multiplex PCR; TCRdb's table is partial and in-frame only. The sample has about 200,000 clones; around 82% are singletons. This CDR3 comprises 14 residues. Germline V gene data show CDR1 as SGHDN and CDR2 as FVKESK. V was clipped by 3 bases and J by 7 bases; unmatched bases: 6. The clonotype originates from a woman between 35 and 50 years old with acute COVID-19. The chain uses TRBV14 and TRBJ1-1, with TRBD1 matching over 9 bases. Sequenced input: PBMCs or T cells enriched from blood (not recorded which). This chain's CDR3 is CASSHSGTGSEAFF. The CDR3 DNA is TGTGCCAGCAGCCACTCCGGGACAGGGAGTGAAGCTTTCTTT.